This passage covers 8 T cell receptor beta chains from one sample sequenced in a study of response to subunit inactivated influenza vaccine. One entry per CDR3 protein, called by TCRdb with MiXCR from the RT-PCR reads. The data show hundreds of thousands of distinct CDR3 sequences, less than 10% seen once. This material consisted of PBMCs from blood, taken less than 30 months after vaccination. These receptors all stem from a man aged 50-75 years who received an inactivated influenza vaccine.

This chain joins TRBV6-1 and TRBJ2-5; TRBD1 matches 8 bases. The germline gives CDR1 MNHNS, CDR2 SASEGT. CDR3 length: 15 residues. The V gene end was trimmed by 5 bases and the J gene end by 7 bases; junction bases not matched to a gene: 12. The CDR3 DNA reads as TGTGCCAGCAGTCAGACAGGGGTCGGGGTTGTGACCCAGTACTTC. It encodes CASSQTGVGVVTQYF.

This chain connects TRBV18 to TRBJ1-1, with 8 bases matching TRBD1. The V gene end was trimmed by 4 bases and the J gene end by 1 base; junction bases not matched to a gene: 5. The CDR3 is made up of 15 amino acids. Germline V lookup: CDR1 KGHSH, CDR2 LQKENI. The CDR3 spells CASSLLTGANTEAFF. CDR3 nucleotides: TGTGCCAGCTCACTCCTGACAGGGGCGAACACTGAAGCTTTCTTT.

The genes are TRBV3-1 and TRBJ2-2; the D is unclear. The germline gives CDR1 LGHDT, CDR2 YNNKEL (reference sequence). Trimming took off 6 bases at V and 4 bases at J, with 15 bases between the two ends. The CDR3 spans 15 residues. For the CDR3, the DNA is TGTGCCAGCAGTACTCCTGGCCCAGGCACCGGGGAGCTGTTTTTT. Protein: CASSTPGPGTGELFF. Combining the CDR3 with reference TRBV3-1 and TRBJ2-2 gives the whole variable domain DTAVSQTPKYLVTQMGNDKSIKCEQNLGHDTMYWYKQDSKKFLKIMFSYNNKELIINETVPNRFSPKSPDKAHLNLHINSLELGDSAVYFCASSTPGPGTGELFFGEGSRLTVL.

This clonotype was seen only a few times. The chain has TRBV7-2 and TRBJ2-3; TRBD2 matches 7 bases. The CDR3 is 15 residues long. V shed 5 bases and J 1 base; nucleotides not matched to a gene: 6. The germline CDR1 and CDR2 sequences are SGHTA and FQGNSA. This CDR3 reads CASSVRDYRTDTQYF. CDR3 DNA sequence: TGTGCCAGCAGCGTCCGGGACTACCGCACAGATACGCAGTATTTT.

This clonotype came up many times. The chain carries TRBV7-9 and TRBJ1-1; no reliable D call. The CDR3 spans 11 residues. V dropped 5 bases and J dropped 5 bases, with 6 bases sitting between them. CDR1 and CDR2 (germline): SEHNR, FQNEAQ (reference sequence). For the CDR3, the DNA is TGTGCCAGCAGCACTGGAACTGAAGCTTTCTTT. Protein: CASSTGTEAFF.

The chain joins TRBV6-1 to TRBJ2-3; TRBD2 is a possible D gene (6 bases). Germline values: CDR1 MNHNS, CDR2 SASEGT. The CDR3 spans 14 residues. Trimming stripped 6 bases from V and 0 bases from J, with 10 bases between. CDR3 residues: CASRSSGSTDTQYF. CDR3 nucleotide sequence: TGTGCCAGCAGATCAAGCGGGAGCACAGATACGCAGTATTTT.

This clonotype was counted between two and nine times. Here the CDR3 reads CASKREPNTEAFF. The CDR3 bases are TGCGCCAGCAAACGGGAGCCGAACACTGAAGCTTTCTTT. V usage is TRBV5-1 and J usage is TRBJ1-1; D not resolved. CDR3 length: 13 amino acids. Germline loops: CDR1 SGHRS, CDR2 YFSETQ. V lost 6 bases and J lost 1, with 10 bases in between.

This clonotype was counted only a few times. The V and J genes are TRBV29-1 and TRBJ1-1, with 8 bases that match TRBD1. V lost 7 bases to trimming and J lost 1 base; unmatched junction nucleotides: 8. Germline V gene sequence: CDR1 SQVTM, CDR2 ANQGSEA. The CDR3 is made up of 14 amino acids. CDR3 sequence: CSANRGGKNTEAFF. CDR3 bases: TGCAGCGCCAACAGGGGGGGAAAGAACACTGAAGCTTTCTTT.